The 30 T cell receptor beta chains reported below all come from one sample, sequenced in a study of blood T cells in healthy people across ages. A second 7 to 11 cycle PCR used barcoded and J-beta primers. Using its own MiXCR run on the 5' RACE reads, TCRdb lists one record per CDR3 protein. The table lists around 1.5 million distinct CDR3 sequences, 30% to 40% of them singletons. The sample comprised blood. The receptor source for this set is a woman aged 25 to 39 in good health.

This clonotype showed up many times. The chain has TRBV5-1 and TRBJ2-3; unclear D gene. This CDR3 spans 13 amino acids. Germline values: CDR1 SGHRS, CDR2 YFSETQ. V lost 2 bases, J lost 0 bases, and 4 bases lay in between. The CDR3 region is CASSFDSTDTQYF. CDR3 coding DNA: TGCGCCAGCAGCTTCGACAGCACAGATACGCAGTATTTT.

The CDR3 nucleotides are TGTGCCAGCAGCTCTTCCTCGACAGGGAAACTAGATGGCTACACCTTC. Translation: CASSSSSTGKLDGYTF. The gene calls are TRBV6-5 and TRBJ1-2; TRBD1 aligns across 7 bases. This CDR3 spans 16 amino acids. The V gene's germline CDR1 is MNHEY and CDR2 SVGAGI. Losses at the gene ends were 6 bases for V and 6 bases for J; bases not matched to a gene: 16.

This clonotype came up a few times. This chain connects TRBV12-3 or TRBV12-4 to TRBJ1-5; D not resolved. V was trimmed by 6 bases and J by 4 bases, leaving 4 bases between them. The CDR3 totals 11 residues. For the CDR3, the DNA is TGTGCCAGCAGCCGAAATCAGCCCCAGCATTTT. Translated, it gives CASSRNQPQHF.

The chain combines TRBV29-1 with TRBJ2-2; 7 nucleotides line up with TRBD1. In germline, CDR1 is SQVTM, CDR2 ANQGSEA. J lost 2 bases, V lost 5 bases, and 5 bases had no gene match. The length of the CDR3 is 14 residues. CDR3 region: CSVLRDSNTGELFF. DNA for the CDR3: TGCAGCGTTCTCCGGGACAGCAACACCGGGGAGCTGTTTTTT.

The chain carries TRBV7-6 and TRBJ2-7, with TRBD1 matching over 12 bases. CDR1 is SGHVS and CDR2 is FNYEAQ in the germline V gene. This CDR3 comprises 16 residues. V was pared by 3 bases and J by 2 bases, with 5 bases of the junction left unmatched. CDR3 DNA: TGTGCCAGCAGCTTGGTTGGGGACAGGGGGCCCTACGAGCAGTACTTC. It yields the protein CASSLVGDRGPYEQYF.

This chain joins TRBV2 and TRBJ2-3; tentative D call: TRBD2 (5 bases). Germline lookup yields CDR1 SNHLY and CDR2 FYNNEI. V lost 1 base, J lost 1 base, and 9 bases lay in between. The CDR3 is made up of 15 amino acids. CDR3: CASSEGASRTDTQYF. The CDR3 nucleotides read TGTGCCAGCAGTGAAGGGGCTAGCCGCACAGATACGCAGTATTTT.

This rearrangement joins TRBV28 to TRBJ2-1; possibly TRBD2 for D (6 bases). CDR3 length: 13 amino acids. Germline V gene lookup returns CDR1 MDHEN and CDR2 SYDVKM. Between the trimmed V and J ends, which lost 7 bases and 7 bases, there was a span of 14 bases. Here the CDR3 DNA reads TGTGCCAGCACCAAATCGGGGGTGAATGAGCAGTTCTTC. It is translated as CASTKSGVNEQFF. The full variable domain, rest sourced from reference TRBV28 and TRBJ2-1, is DVKVTQSSRYLVKRTGEKVFLECVQDMDHENMFWYRQDPGLGLRLIYFSYDVKMKEKGDIPEGYSVSREKKERFSLILESASTNQTSMYLCASTKSGVNEQFFGPGTRLTVL.

The chain employs TRBV7-8 and TRBJ2-1, with D possibly matching TRBD1 (6 bases). The CDR3 is 16 amino acids. The V end was cut by 5 bases, the J end by 6 bases, with 20 bases between. Germline assignment: CDR1 SGHVS and CDR2 FQNEAQ. In DNA, the CDR3 is TGTGCCAGCAGCCAAACAGGGTTACCACTCTCCAATGAGCAGTTCTTC. This codes for CASSQTGLPLSNEQFF. The full variable domain, in which reference TRBV7-8 and TRBJ2-1 provide the parts outside the CDR3, is GAGVSQSPRYKVAKRGQDVALRCDPISGHVSLFWYQQALGQGPEFLTYFQNEAQLDKSGLPSDRFFAERPEGSVSTLKIQRTQQEDSAVYLCASSQTGLPLSNEQFFGPGTRLTVL.

This clonotype has a handful of counts. J is TRBJ2-3 and V is TRBV6-1; D unresolved. V was pared by 2 bases and J by 6 bases, with 6 bases between. The CDR3 consists of 12 residues. Germline-derived CDR1 and CDR2 are MNHNS and SASEGT. The DNA of the CDR3 is TGTGCCAGCAGTGAAATACGCGATACGCAGTATTTT. The encoded protein is CASSEIRDTQYF.

In regard to this clonotype: Sequence at one end of the junction differs from germline and may be a read error. The gene calls are TRBV6-6 and TRBJ2-1, with TRBD2 matching 11 bases. The CDR3 extends over 16 amino acids. Germline values: CDR1 MNHNY, CDR2 SVGAGI (reference sequence). DNA of the CDR3: TGTGCCAGCAGTTCGATTAGCGGGAGGGCCTACAGTGAGCAGTTCTTC. Translated, it gives CASSSISGRAYSEQFF.

The chain has TRBV27 and TRBJ2-2, with 9 bases that match TRBD2. CDR3 length: 19 residues. V lost 6 bases and J lost 4; bases outside the gene matches: 18. Germline V gives CDR1 MNHEY, CDR2 SMNVEV (reference sequence). CDR3 in amino acids: CASSSLVRAGGSSTGELFF. CDR3 in DNA: TGTGCCAGCAGCTCGCTAGTTAGGGCGGGAGGGTCGAGCACCGGGGAGCTGTTTTTT.

This clonotype was detected a few times. The chain carries TRBV3-1 and TRBJ2-5; the D gene is possibly TRBD1 (6 bases). This CDR3 is 16 amino acids long. V was clipped by 0 bases and J by 10 bases, with 21 bases between them. Germline loops: CDR1 LGHDT, CDR2 YNNKEL (reference sequence). CDR3 protein: CASSQDKYTGWYDQYF. For the CDR3, the DNA is TGTGCCAGCAGCCAAGATAAGTACACAGGGTGGTACGACCAGTACTTC.

The V and J genes are TRBV25-1 and TRBJ2-3; 8 nucleotides match TRBD2. The germline CDR1 and CDR2 sequences are MGHDK and SYGVNS. V trimming: 6 bases; J trimming: 4 bases; junction bases outside the gene matches: 6. The CDR3 sequence is 14 residues long. The CDR3 coding sequence is TGTGCCAGCAGCTCGGGACTAGAGGCAGATACGCAGTATTTT. Translated: CASSSGLEADTQYF.

This clonotype appeared many times. The chain links TRBV30 to TRBJ1-4; TRBD1 matches at 7 bases. CDR1 GTSNPN and CDR2 SVGIG come from the germline V gene (reference sequence). J was trimmed by 6 bases and V by 3 bases; bases with no gene match: 7. The CDR3 runs 14 residues. The CDR3 DNA is TGTGCCTGGAGGGGACAGTCCTCCCATGAAAAACTGTTTTTT. The encoded protein is CAWRGQSSHEKLFF.

Comments on this clonotype: This may stem from a read error, because a much larger clone lies one nucleotide away. CDR3 DNA: TGTGCCGGCTCCCCGTCCGTCGAGGGCGGCGAGCAGTACTTC. This translates into CAGSPSVEGGEQYF. The V call is TRBV6-1, the J call TRBJ2-5; a possible D gene is TRBD2 (5 bases). TRBJ2-7 explains the end of the DNA better; the J call may be wrong. The CDR3 runs 14 residues. Germline V CDR1 and CDR2: MNHNS, SASEGT.

The J gene is TRBJ2-1, the V gene TRBV7-3; 9 nucleotides match TRBD2. CDR3 length: 14 amino acids. Germline-derived CDR1 and CDR2 are SGHTA and FQGTGA. V trimming: 2 bases; J trimming: 10 bases; junction bases outside the gene matches: 6. CDR3 sequence: CASSLVAGDSEQFF. CDR3 DNA: TGTGCCAGCAGCTTAGTAGCGGGAGATAGCGAGCAGTTCTTC.

The chain combines TRBV7-2 with TRBJ2-1; D gene unclear. The V gene lost 3 bases and the J gene lost 0 bases, with 15 bases spanning the gap. Germline V gene data show CDR1 as SGHTA and CDR2 as FQGNSA. There are 17 residues in the CDR3. The CDR3 reads CASSLHFSKGSYNEQFF. Written as DNA, the CDR3 is TGTGCCAGCAGCTTGCACTTCTCAAAAGGCTCCTACAATGAGCAGTTCTTC.

This clonotype has just a few counts. The chain has TRBV20-1 and TRBJ2-3; 8 bases are a match to TRBD2. The CDR3 has 13 residues. In germline, CDR1 is DFQATT, CDR2 SNEGSKA (reference sequence). V shed 5 bases and J 5 bases; nucleotides not matched to a gene: 6. The CDR3 here is CSAHGGAEDTQYF. For the CDR3, the DNA is TGCAGTGCTCACGGGGGGGCGGAAGATACGCAGTATTTT.

This clonotype has a handful of counts. The V call is TRBV5-1, the J call TRBJ1-4, with D maybe TRBD1 (6 bases). Per the germline V gene, CDR1 is SGHRS and CDR2 is YFSETQ. V lost 1 base and J 8 bases, leaving 18 bases between the germline ends. The CDR3 loop spans 16 amino acids. This CDR3 reads CASSLTYSGEREKLFF. In DNA form, the CDR3 reads TGCGCCAGCAGCTTGACCTATTCAGGGGAACGCGAAAAACTGTTTTTT.

The rearrangement uses TRBV5-1 and TRBJ1-1; D gene uncertain. Germline CDR1 and CDR2: SGHRS and YFSETQ. The CDR3 spans 17 residues. V was clipped by 7 bases and J by 5 bases, with 27 bases between them. CDR3 protein: CASAGLNYQDPGTEAFF. The DNA for the CDR3 is TGCGCCAGCGCCGGGCTAAACTATCAAGACCCGGGAACTGAAGCTTTCTTT. The whole variable domain, filled in from reference TRBV5-1 and TRBJ1-1, reads KAGVTQTPRYLIKTRGQQVTLSCSPISGHRSVSWYQQTPGQGLQFLFEYFSETQRNKGNFPGRFSGRQFSNSRSEMNVSTLELGDSALYLCASAGLNYQDPGTEAFFGQGTRLTVV.

Turning to this clonotype: Just one base apart from a much larger clone, this may be a read error. This chain joins TRBV4-2 and TRBJ2-5; 9 bases are shared with TRBD1. This CDR3 spans 16 amino acids. The germline V gene encodes CDR1 LGHNA and CDR2 YNFKEQ. V lost 1 base and J lost 11; bases outside the gene matches: 14. The chain's CDR3 is CASSQVGTGNPYGQYF. Here the CDR3 DNA reads TGTGCCAGCAGCCAAGTTGGGACAGGGAACCCCTACGGGCAGTACTTC.

This clonotype has only a few counts. CDR3 loop: CASSPGDPVTGYTF. In DNA, the CDR3 is TGTGCCAGCAGCCCAGGTGACCCAGTGACTGGCTACACCTTC. The rearrangement joins TRBV7-9 to TRBJ1-2; D gene unclear. Germline V gene sequence: CDR1 SEHNR, CDR2 FQNEAQ (reference sequence). This CDR3 is built from 14 residues. The V gene lost 5 bases and the J gene lost 7 bases, with 17 bases spanning the gap.

The V and J genes are TRBV20-1 and TRBJ1-1; D uncertain. V lost 5 bases and J lost 0, with 7 bases in between. The CDR3 runs 12 residues. CDR1 is DFQATT, CDR2 SNEGSKA, per germline (reference sequence). The CDR3 DNA reads TGCAGTGCTCGGACGGTGAACACTGAAGCTTTCTTT. Translated, it gives CSARTVNTEAFF.

This clonotype was seen a handful of times. V usage is TRBV28 and J usage is TRBJ2-6; D unresolved. Germline values: CDR1 MDHEN, CDR2 SYDVKM. Trimming removed 5 bases at V and 0 bases at J, with 14 bases between. The CDR3 covers 17 residues. CDR3 DNA sequence: TGTGCCAGCAGTACCCAAACAGAGATCTCTGGGGCCAACGTCCTGACTTTC. This translates into CASSTQTEISGANVLTF.

The rearrangement uses TRBV5-1 and TRBJ2-3; D may be TRBD2 (5 bases). Trimming removed 3 bases at V and 4 bases at J, with 12 bases between. There are 14 residues in the CDR3. Germline CDR1 reads SGHRS; CDR2 reads YFSETQ. CDR3 region: CASSYGLAPDTQYF. Written as DNA, the CDR3 is TGCGCCAGCAGCTATGGACTGGCCCCAGATACGCAGTATTTT.

This clonotype was seen a few times. The chain combines TRBV7-8 with TRBJ1-2; the match to TRBD1 covers 7 bases. The CDR3 has 21 amino acids. V gave up 5 bases and J gave up 0 bases; unmatched junction bases: 24. Germline lookup yields CDR1 SGHVS and CDR2 FQNEAQ. CDR3 DNA: TGTGCCAGCAGCCCCGGTTGGCCATTTACAGGGGCCTATCTTTCTAACTATGGCTACACCTTC. Its protein product is CASSPGWPFTGAYLSNYGYTF.

This clonotype has a single count. J is TRBJ1-5 and V is TRBV5-1; D is unresolved. The germline V and J ends were trimmed by 1 base and 3 bases, with 11 bases remaining between them. CDR3 length equals 15 residues. Germline V gene lookup returns CDR1 SGHRS and CDR2 YFSETQ. The CDR3 nucleotides read TGCGCCAGCAGCTTGAATTCGGGTTACAATCAGCCCCAGCATTTT. Translating gives CASSLNSGYNQPQHF.

This clonotype was seen ten or more times. CDR3 in amino acids: CSVVPNEGNIQYF. CDR3 sequence (DNA): TGCAGCGTTGTCCCGAATGAGGGGAACATTCAGTACTTC. The V and J genes are TRBV29-1 and TRBJ2-4; D assignment may be TRBD1 or TRBD2 (5 bases each). V shed 4 bases and J shed 7 bases, with 14 bases lying between them. CDR3 length equals 13 residues. CDR1 is SQVTM, CDR2 ANQGSEA, per germline.

This clonotype was recorded many times. The chain recombines TRBV29-1 with TRBJ2-3, with 14 bases aligning to TRBD2. J gave up 4 bases and V 4 bases, and 10 bases lay outside the gene matches. Looked up from germline, CDR1 is SQVTM and CDR2 is ANQGSEA. The CDR3 runs 17 residues. CDR3 sequence (DNA): TGCAGCGTTGCCCTAACCCCGGGACTAGCGGGAGCAGATACGCAGTATTTT. Translation gives CSVALTPGLAGADTQYF.

The chain couples TRBV11-2 to TRBJ2-5, with D possibly matching TRBD2 (6 bases). There are 17 residues in the CDR3. V lost 0 bases to trimming and J lost 2 bases, with 16 bases between them. Germline assignment: CDR1 SGHAT and CDR2 FQNNGV. CDR3 region: CASSLDRRDHTQETQYF. In nucleotides, the CDR3 is TGTGCCAGCAGCTTAGACCGGCGGGACCACACGCAAGAGACCCAGTACTTC.